A single sample is the source of the 17 T cell receptor beta chains below, sequenced in a study of type 1 and type 2 diabetes patients. The PCR template was genomic DNA. A primer set of 30 forward and 13 reverse primers amplified the CDR3. TCRdb reprocessed the multiplex PCR reads with MiXCR, giving one entry per CDR3 protein. This sample has fewer than 300,000 distinct CDR3 sequences; around 47% occur once, and the top ten carry roughly 13%. The sample taken for sequencing was peripheral blood mononuclear cells (PBMCs). Every receptor here comes from a man younger than 35 with type 2 diabetes.

Regarding this clonotype: This sequence may be a read error, since a much larger clone differs from it by one base. CDR3 coding DNA: TGTGCCAGCAGCGGTGGGCTCGAGCAGTTCTTC. This encodes CASSGGLEQFF. The chain joins TRBV6-6 to TRBJ2-1; D call uncertain. This CDR3 has 11 residues. The V end was cut by 6 bases, the J end by 10 bases, with 10 bases between. The germline V gene has CDR1 MNHNY and CDR2 SVGAGI (reference sequence).

J is TRBJ2-7 and V is TRBV6-5; 8 bases align to TRBD2. The CDR3 sequence is 14 residues long. Germline-derived CDR1 and CDR2 are MNHEY and SVGAGI. J was trimmed by 4 bases and V by 5 bases; bases with no gene match: 7. Written as DNA, the CDR3 is TGTGCCAGCAGTACCCCGGGGGGGGTATACGAGCAGTACTTC. Protein: CASSTPGGVYEQYF.

V is TRBV7-3 and J is TRBJ2-6, with D possibly matching TRBD1 (6 bases). V lost 4 bases, J lost 4 bases, and 8 bases lay in between. Germline loops: CDR1 SGHTA, CDR2 FQGTGA. This CDR3 is built from 14 residues. CDR3: CASSSGVGANVLTF. CDR3 DNA sequence: TGTGCCAGCAGCTCAGGGGTCGGGGCCAACGTCCTGACTTTC.

The chain carries TRBV30 and TRBJ1-4; no clear D. The CDR3 is made up of 12 amino acids. Germline CDR1 and CDR2: GTSNPN and SVGIG (reference sequence). Trimming pared 4 bases from V and 7 bases from J, leaving 10 bases between. CDR3 in amino acids: CAWTPGAEKLFF. CDR3 in DNA: TGTGCCTGGACACCGGGCGCTGAAAAACTGTTTTTT.

This clonotype has just a few counts. The J gene is TRBJ1-1, the V gene TRBV19, with unresolved D. This CDR3 comprises 12 residues. Looked up from germline, CDR1 is LNHDA and CDR2 is SQIVND (reference sequence). V lost 3 bases, J lost 10 bases, and 12 bases lay in between. This CDR3 reads CASSMVGFGAFF. The CDR3 region has the DNA TGTGCCAGTAGTATGGTAGGGTTTGGAGCTTTCTTT. The whole variable domain, filled in from reference TRBV19 and TRBJ1-1, reads DGGITQSPKYLFRKEGQNVTLSCEQNLNHDAMYWYRQDPGQGLRLIYYSQIVNDFQKGDIAEGYSVSREKKESFPLTVTSAQKNPTAFYLCASSMVGFGAFFGQGTRLTVV.

The table lists this clonotype with a few counts. V gene TRBV10-3 combines with J gene TRBJ2-7; D is perhaps TRBD1 or TRBD2 (5 bases each). Germline V CDR1 and CDR2: ENHRY, SYGVKD. The length of the CDR3 is 14 residues. Trimming removed 4 bases from V and 5 bases from J, with 15 bases in between. CDR3 sequence (DNA): TGTGCCATCAGTGGGCTAGACAGAGGGGACGAGCAGTACTTC. Translation gives CAISGLDRGDEQYF.

Only a few counts were recorded for this clonotype. This chain joins TRBV19 and TRBJ1-6, with D possibly being TRBD1 (6 bases). V dropped 4 bases and J dropped 11 bases, with 18 bases sitting between them. This CDR3 has 15 amino acids. Germline CDR1 reads LNHDA; CDR2 reads SQIVND (reference sequence). Here the CDR3 DNA reads TGTGCCAGTAGTACCTCGCGACAGGTGATGGCACCCCTCCACTTT. It is translated as CASSTSRQVMAPLHF.

Remarks on this clonotype: A read error may account for a junction end that differs from germline. This sequence joins TRBV10-3 and TRBJ2-5, with TRBD1 as a possible D gene (5 bases). CDR1 and CDR2 from the germline V gene are ENHRY and SYGVKD. The CDR3 spans 15 residues. Here the CDR3 reads CASSSETVNQETQYF. CDR3 DNA: TGTGCCAGCAGTTCGGAGACAGTGAACCAAGAGACCCAGTACTTC.

The V gene is TRBV11-2, the J gene TRBJ2-7; D may correspond to TRBD1 or TRBD2 (5 bases each). V dropped 6 bases and J dropped 7 bases, with 19 bases sitting between them. This CDR3 has 14 amino acids. Germline-derived CDR1 and CDR2 are SGHAT and FQNNGV. The CDR3, as DNA: TGTGCCAGCAGTGAGTGGGGGTCTTCAAGGGAGCAGTACTTC. Its translation: CASSEWGSSREQYF. The entire variable domain, with the rest obtained from reference TRBV11-2 and TRBJ2-7, is as follows: EAGVAQSPRYKIIEKRQSVAFWCNPISGHATLYWYQQILGQGPKLLIQFQNNGVVDDSQLPKDRFSAERLKGVDSTLKIQPAKLEDSAVYLCASSEWGSSREQYFGPGTRLTVT.

The sample holds a few counts of this clonotype. The chain links TRBV6-5 to TRBJ1-6, with 8 nucleotides matching TRBD1. Germline assignment: CDR1 MNHEY and CDR2 SVGAGI. CDR3 length: 14 residues. V lost 6 bases and J lost 7; bases outside the gene matches: 5. CDR3 residues: CASRGTGVNSPLHF. The CDR3 DNA sequence: TGTGCCAGCAGGGGGACAGGTGTGAATTCACCCCTCCACTTT.

The chain is built from TRBV4-1 and TRBJ2-1; no clear D. Per germline, CDR1 MGHRA and CDR2 YSYEKL. The CDR3 has 17 residues. Trimming stripped 3 bases from V and 0 bases from J, with 15 bases between. The CDR3 nucleotides are TGCGCCAGCAGCCATCTCCCGGGCCCAAGCTCCTACAATGAGCAGTTCTTC. Protein sequence: CASSHLPGPSSYNEQFF.

The chain combines TRBV11-2 with TRBJ1-2, with 7 bases fitting TRBD1. V was clipped by 1 base and J by 7 bases; unmatched bases: 9. Germline CDR1 reads SGHAT; CDR2 reads FQNNGV. This CDR3 is 15 amino acids long. The chain's CDR3 is CASSLVYRGVGGYTF. CDR3 nucleotides: TGTGCCAGCAGCTTAGTGTACAGGGGAGTTGGTGGCTACACCTTC.

In this sample, this clonotype turned up many times. The chain employs TRBV12-3 or TRBV12-4 and TRBJ1-2, with a tentative D call TRBD1 (5 bases). The V and J ends lost 2 bases and 7 bases respectively, with 8 bases between them. The CDR3 consists of 12 residues. CDR3 protein: CASSLSGPGYTF. In nucleotides, the CDR3 is TGTGCCAGCAGTTTATCAGGGCCTGGCTACACCTTC.

This clonotype was counted between two and nine times. An end of the junction does not agree with germline; a read error may underlie this. The gene calls are TRBV24-1 and TRBJ1-5; D unclear. This CDR3 region has 13 residues. Germline V CDR1 and CDR2: KGHDR, SFDVKD. The CDR3 loop reads CATSAWENQAQHF. The CDR3 nucleotides read TGTGCCACCAGTGCGTGGGAAAATCAGGCCCAGCATTTT.

This clonotype has a handful of counts. This chain connects TRBV12-3 or TRBV12-4 to TRBJ1-1; D call uncertain. V was cut by 3 bases and J by 1 base, with 6 bases left in between. The CDR3 length is 13 residues. In DNA, the CDR3 is TGTGCCAGCAGTTTTAACGGGAACACTGAAGCTTTCTTT. Translation gives CASSFNGNTEAFF.

This clonotype was seen only a few times. The chain links TRBV28 to TRBJ1-6; no firm D call. The germline gives CDR1 MDHEN, CDR2 SYDVKM. This CDR3 has 13 amino acids. Trimming removed 6 bases from V and 11 bases from J, with 14 bases in between. The CDR3 coding sequence is TGTGCCAGCAGCGGCCAAGGGCGGCCACCCCTCCACTTT. Its protein product is CASSGQGRPPLHF.

The rearrangement links TRBV5-1 to TRBJ1-4; D perhaps matches TRBD1 (6 bases). This CDR3 is built from 15 residues. V was clipped by 0 bases and J by 8 bases, with 14 bases between them. The V gene's germline CDR1 is SGHRS and CDR2 YFSETQ. CDR3 DNA sequence: TGCGCCAGCAGCTTGGGCAGGGGAGATTTAGAAAAACTGTTTTTT. It yields the protein CASSLGRGDLEKLFF. The whole variable domain, filled in from reference TRBV5-1 and TRBJ1-4, reads KAGVTQTPRYLIKTRGQQVTLSCSPISGHRSVSWYQQTPGQGLQFLFEYFSETQRNKGNFPGRFSGRQFSNSRSEMNVSTLELGDSALYLCASSLGRGDLEKLFFGSGTQLSVL.